This T cell receptor (beta chain) was found in a study of OX40 agonist ivuxolimab in advanced cancers. Regarding the study as a whole: A proportion of nonresponders additionally exhibited low normalized T-cell clonal expansion. The mean number of expanded clones was higher in CD8+ T cells than in CD4+.

Germline V gene data show CDR1 as SQVTM and CDR2 as ANQGSEA. Trimming took off 6 bases at V and 7 bases at J, with 19 bases between the two ends. There are 14 residues in the CDR3. A word on this clone: Antigen specificity is unknown.

TCRdb keeps only in-frame clones here, not all; method: immunoSEQ multiplex PCR. This table has about 72,000 clones, 83% appearing once. The chain uses TRBV29-1 and TRBJ2-1; D uncertain. The sequence was obtained from an adult with an advanced solid tumor such as melanoma, head and neck, liver or kidney cancer. This specimen consisted of CD4+ or CD8+ T cells sorted from blood, obtained in a trial of the OX40 agonist ivuxolimab. As DNA, the CDR3 is TGCAGCGTCGCCCCTTCGGGTTTTTTAAATGAGCAGTTCTTC. This encodes CSVAPSGFLNEQFF.